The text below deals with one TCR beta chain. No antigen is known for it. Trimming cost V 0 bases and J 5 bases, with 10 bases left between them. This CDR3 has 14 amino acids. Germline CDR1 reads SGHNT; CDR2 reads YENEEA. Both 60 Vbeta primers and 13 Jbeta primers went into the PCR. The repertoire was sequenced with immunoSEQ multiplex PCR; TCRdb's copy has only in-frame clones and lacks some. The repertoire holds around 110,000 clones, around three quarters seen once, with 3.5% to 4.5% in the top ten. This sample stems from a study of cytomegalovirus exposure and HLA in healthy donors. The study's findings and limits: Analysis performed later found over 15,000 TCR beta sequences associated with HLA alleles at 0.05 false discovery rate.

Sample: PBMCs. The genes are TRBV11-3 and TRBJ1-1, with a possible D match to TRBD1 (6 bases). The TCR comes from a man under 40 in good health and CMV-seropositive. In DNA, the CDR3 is TGTGCCAGCAGCTTAGATGGCCAGGGGACTGAAGCTTTCTTT. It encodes CASSLDGQGTEAFF.